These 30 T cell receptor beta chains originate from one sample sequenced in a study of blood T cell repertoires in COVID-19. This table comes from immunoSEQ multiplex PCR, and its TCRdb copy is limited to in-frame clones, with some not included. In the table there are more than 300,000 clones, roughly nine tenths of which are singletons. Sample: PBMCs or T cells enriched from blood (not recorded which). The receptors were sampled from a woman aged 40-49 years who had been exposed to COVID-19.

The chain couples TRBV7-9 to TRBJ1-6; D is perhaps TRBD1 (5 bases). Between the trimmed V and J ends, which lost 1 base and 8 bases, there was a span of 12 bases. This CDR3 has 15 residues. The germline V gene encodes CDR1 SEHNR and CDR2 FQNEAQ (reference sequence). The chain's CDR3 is CASSLDGTAYSPLHF. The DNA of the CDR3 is TGTGCCAGCAGCTTAGATGGGACTGCGTATTCACCCCTCCACTTT.

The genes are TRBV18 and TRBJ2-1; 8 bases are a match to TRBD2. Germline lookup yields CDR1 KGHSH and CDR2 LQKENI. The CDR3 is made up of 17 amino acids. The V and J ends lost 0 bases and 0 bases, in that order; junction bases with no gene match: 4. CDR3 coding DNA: TGTGCCAGCTCACCACCGACGGGAGGGAGCTCCTACAATGAGCAGTTCTTC. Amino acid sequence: CASSPPTGGSSYNEQFF.

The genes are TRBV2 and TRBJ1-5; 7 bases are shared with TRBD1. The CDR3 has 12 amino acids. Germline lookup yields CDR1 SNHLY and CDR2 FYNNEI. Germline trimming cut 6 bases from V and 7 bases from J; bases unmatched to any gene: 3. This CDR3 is CASRTGNQPQHF. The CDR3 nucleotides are TGTGCCAGCAGGACAGGGAACCAGCCCCAGCATTTT.

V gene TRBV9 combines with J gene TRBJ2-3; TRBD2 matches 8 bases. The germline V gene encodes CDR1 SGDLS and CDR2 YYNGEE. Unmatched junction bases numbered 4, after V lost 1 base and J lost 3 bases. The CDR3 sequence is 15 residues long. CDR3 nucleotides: TGTGCCAGCAGCGTAATGGGCGGGGGGACAGATACGCAGTATTTT. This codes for CASSVMGGGTDTQYF. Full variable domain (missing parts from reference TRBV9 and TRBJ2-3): DSGVTQTPKHLITATGQRVTLRCSPRSGDLSVYWYQQSLDQGLQFLIQYYNGEERAKGNILERFSAQQFPDLHSELNLSSLELGDSALYFCASSVMGGGTDTQYFGPGTRLTVL.

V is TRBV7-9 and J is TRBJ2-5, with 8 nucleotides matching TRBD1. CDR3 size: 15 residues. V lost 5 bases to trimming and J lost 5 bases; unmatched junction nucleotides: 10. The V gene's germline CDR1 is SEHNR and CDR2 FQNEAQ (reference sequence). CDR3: CASSAWDRLGETQYF. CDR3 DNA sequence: TGTGCCAGCAGCGCATGGGACAGGCTGGGGGAGACCCAGTACTTC.

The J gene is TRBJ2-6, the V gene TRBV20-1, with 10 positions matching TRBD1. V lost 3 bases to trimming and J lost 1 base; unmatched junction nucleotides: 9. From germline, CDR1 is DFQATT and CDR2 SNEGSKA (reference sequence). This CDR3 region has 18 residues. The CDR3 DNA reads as TGCAGTGCTAGTACCTCGGGACAGGGGATATCTGGGGCCAACGTCCTGACTTTC. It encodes CSASTSGQGISGANVLTF.

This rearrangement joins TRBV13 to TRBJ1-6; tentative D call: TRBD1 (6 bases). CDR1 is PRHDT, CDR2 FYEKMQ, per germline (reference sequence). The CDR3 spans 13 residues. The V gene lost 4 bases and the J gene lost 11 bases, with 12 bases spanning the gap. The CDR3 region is CASSSQGRAPLHF. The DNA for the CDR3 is TGTGCCAGCAGCTCACAGGGTAGGGCACCCCTCCACTTT.

In DNA form, the CDR3 reads TGTGCCAGCAGCTTCTCGGTTCCACCTGGAAACACCATATATTTT. Protein sequence: CASSFSVPPGNTIYF. The chain is built from TRBV11-2 and TRBJ1-3; no clear D gene. CDR3 size: 15 residues. The germline V and J ends were trimmed by 3 bases and 2 bases, with 11 bases remaining between them. Germline loops: CDR1 SGHAT, CDR2 FQNNGV.

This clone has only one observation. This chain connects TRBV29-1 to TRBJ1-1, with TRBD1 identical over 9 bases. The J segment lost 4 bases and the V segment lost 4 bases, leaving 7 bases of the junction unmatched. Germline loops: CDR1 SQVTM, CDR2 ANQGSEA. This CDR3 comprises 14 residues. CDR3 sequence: CSVVPMGQGTEAFF. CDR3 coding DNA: TGCAGCGTTGTTCCGATGGGACAGGGCACTGAAGCTTTCTTT.

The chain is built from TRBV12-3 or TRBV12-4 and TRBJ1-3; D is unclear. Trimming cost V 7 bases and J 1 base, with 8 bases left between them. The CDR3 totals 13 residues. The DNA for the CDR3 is TGTGCCAGCAAACGGAGGTCTGGAAACACCATATATTTT. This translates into CASKRRSGNTIYF.

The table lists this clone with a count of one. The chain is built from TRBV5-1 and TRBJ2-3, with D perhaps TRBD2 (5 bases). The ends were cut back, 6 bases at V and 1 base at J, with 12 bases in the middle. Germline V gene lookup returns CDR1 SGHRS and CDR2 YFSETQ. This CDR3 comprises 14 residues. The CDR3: CASTPFSGTDTQYF. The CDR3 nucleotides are TGCGCCAGCACCCCGTTTAGCGGCACAGATACGCAGTATTTT. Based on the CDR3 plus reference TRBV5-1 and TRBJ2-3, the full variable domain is KAGVTQTPRYLIKTRGQQVTLSCSPISGHRSVSWYQQTPGQGLQFLFEYFSETQRNKGNFPGRFSGRQFSNSRSEMNVSTLELGDSALYLCASTPFSGTDTQYFGPGTRLTVL.

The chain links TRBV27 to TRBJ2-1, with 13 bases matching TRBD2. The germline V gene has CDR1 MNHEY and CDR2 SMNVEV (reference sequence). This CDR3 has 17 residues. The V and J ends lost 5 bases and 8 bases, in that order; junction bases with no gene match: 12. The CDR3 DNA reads TGTGCCAGCAGTCCGCTCCCACTAGCGGGAGGGCCGGATGAGCAGTTCTTC. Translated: CASSPLPLAGGPDEQFF.

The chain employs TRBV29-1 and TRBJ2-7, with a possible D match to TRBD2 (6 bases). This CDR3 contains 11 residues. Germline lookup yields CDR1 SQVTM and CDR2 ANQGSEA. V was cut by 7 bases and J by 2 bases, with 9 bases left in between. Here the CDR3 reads CSGGEAYEQYF. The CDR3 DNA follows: TGCAGCGGTGGGGAGGCCTACGAGCAGTACTTC.

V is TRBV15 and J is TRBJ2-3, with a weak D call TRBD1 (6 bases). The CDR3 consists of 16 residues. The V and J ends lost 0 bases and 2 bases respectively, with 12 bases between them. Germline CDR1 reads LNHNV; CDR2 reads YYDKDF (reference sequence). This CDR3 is CATSRDGGIATDTQYF. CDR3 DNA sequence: TGTGCCACCAGCAGAGATGGGGGCATTGCCACAGATACGCAGTATTTT.

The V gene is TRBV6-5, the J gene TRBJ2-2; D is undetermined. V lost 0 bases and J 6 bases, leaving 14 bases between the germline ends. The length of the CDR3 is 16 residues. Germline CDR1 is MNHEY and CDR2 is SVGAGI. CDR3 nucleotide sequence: TGTGCCAGCAGTTACTCGACCCCCCTAGGCCCCGGGGAGCTGTTTTTT. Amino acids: CASSYSTPLGPGELFF.

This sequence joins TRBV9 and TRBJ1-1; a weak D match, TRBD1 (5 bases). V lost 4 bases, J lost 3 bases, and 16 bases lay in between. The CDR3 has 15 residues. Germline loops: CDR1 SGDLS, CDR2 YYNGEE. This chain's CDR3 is CASSLTPSRDTEAFF. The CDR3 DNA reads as TGTGCCAGCAGCCTAACCCCCAGCAGGGACACTGAAGCTTTCTTT.

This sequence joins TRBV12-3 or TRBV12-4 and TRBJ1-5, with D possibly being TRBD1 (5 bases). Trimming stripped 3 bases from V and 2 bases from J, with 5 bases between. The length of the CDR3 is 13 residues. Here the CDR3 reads CASSFRGNQPQHF. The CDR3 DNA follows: TGTGCCAGCAGTTTCAGGGGCAATCAGCCCCAGCATTTT.

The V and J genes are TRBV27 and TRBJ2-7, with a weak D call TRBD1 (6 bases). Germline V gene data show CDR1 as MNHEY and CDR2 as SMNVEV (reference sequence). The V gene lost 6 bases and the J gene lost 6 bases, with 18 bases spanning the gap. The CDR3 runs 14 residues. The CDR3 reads CASSVIPTGTEQYF. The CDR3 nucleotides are TGTGCCAGCAGCGTTATCCCAACAGGGACCGAGCAGTACTTC.

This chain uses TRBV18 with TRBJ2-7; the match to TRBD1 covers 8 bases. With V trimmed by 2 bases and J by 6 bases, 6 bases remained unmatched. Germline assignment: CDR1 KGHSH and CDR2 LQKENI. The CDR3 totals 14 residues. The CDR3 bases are TGTGCCAGCTCACCAATCCCAGGGGGCGGCGAGCAGTACTTC. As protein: CASSPIPGGGEQYF.

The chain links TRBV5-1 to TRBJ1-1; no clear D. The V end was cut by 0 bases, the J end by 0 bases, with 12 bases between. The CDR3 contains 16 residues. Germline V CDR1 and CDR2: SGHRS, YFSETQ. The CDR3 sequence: CASSLGARVMNTEAFF. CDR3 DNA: TGCGCCAGCAGCTTGGGGGCGAGGGTCATGAACACTGAAGCTTTCTTT.

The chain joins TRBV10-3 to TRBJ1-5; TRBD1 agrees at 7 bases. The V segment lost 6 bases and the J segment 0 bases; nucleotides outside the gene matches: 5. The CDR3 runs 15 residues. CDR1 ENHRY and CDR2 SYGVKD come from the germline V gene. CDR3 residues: CAISPGQTSNQPQHF. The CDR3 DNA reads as TGTGCCATCAGCCCGGGACAGACTAGCAATCAGCCCCAGCATTTT.

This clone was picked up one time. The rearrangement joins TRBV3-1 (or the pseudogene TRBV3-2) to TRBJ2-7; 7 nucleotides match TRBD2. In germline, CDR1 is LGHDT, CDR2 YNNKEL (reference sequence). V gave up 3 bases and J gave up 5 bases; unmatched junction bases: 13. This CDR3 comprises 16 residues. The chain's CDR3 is CASSQWTREKAHEQYF. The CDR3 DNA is TGTGCCAGCAGCCAGTGGACTAGGGAGAAGGCCCACGAGCAGTACTTC.

CDR3 DNA sequence: TGTGCCAGCTCACCACCGATACCAGGACAGGGGGCGAGCTATGGCTACACCTTC. Protein sequence: CASSPPIPGQGASYGYTF. The rearrangement uses TRBV18 and TRBJ1-2, with 11 bases identical to TRBD1. The ends lost 0 bases at V and 4 bases at J; junction bases unmatched: 10. In germline, CDR1 is KGHSH, CDR2 LQKENI. CDR3 size: 18 residues. The whole variable domain, filled in from reference TRBV18 and TRBJ1-2, reads NAGVMQNPRHLVRRRGQEARLRCSPMKGHSHVYWYRQLPEEGLKFMVYLQKENIIDESGMPKERFSAEFPKEGPSILRIQQVVRGDSAAYFCASSPPIPGQGASYGYTFGSGTRLTVV.

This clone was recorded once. CDR3 sequence (DNA): TGTGCCAGCAGCGAATTTTCAGGCTACGAGCAGTACTTC. It yields the protein CASSEFSGYEQYF. The chain combines TRBV7-9 with TRBJ2-7; D is uncertain. V lost 5 bases and J lost 3, with 11 bases in between. The CDR3 length is 13 residues. Germline loops: CDR1 SEHNR, CDR2 FQNEAQ (reference sequence).

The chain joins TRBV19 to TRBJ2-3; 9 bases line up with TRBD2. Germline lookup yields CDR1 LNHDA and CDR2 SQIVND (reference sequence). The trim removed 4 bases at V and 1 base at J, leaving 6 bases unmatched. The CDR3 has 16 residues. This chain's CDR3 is CASSKGSGRGTDTQYF. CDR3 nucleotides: TGTGCCAGTAGTAAAGGTAGCGGGAGAGGCACAGATACGCAGTATTTT. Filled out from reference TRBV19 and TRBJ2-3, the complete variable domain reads DGGITQSPKYLFRKEGQNVTLSCEQNLNHDAMYWYRQDPGQGLRLIYYSQIVNDFQKGDIAEGYSVSREKKESFPLTVTSAQKNPTAFYLCASSKGSGRGTDTQYFGPGTRLTVL.

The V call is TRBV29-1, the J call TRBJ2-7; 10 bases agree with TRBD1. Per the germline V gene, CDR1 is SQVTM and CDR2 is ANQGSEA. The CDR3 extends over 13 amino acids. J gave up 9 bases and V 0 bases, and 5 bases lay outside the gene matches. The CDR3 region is CSVEDHGTGVQYF. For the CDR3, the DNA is TGCAGCGTTGAAGATCATGGGACAGGGGTGCAGTACTTC.

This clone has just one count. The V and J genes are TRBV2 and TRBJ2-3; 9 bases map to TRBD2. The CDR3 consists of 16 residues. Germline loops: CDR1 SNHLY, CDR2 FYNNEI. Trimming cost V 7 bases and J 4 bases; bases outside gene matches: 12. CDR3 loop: CASTPSGLARADTQYF. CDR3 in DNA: TGTGCCAGCACCCCGAGCGGACTAGCGAGGGCAGATACGCAGTATTTT.

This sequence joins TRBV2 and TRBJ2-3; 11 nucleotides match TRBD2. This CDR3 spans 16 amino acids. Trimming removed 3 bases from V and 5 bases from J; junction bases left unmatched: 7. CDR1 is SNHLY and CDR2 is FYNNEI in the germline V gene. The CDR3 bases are TGTGCCAGCAGTGAGTTAGCGGGGGGGCTTGGAGATACGCAGTATTTT. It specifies CASSELAGGLGDTQYF.

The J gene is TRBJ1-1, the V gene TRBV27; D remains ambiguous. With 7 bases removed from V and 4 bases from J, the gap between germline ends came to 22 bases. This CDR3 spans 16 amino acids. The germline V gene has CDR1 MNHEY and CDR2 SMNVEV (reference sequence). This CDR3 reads CASMVSRNGVSTEAFF. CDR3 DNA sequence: TGTGCCAGCATGGTATCCAGGAACGGGGTGAGCACTGAAGCTTTCTTT.

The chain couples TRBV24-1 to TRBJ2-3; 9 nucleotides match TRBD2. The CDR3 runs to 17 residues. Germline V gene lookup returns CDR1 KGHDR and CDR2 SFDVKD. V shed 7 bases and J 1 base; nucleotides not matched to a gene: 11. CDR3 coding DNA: TGTGCCACCAGCCCCTCTGCGGGGGGGACGGGCACAGATACGCAGTATTTT. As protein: CATSPSAGGTGTDTQYF.